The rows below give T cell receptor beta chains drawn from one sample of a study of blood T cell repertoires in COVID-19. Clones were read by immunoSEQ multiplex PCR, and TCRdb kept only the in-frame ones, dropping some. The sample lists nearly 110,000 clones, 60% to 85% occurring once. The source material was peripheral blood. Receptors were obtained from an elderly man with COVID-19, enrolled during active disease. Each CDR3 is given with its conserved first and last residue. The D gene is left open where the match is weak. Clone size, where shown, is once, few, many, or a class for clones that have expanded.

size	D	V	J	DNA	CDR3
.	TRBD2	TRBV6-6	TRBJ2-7	TGTGCCAGCAGTTCCACGAGTAGCGGGAACGAGTACTTC	CASSSTSSGNEYF
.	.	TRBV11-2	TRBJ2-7	TGTGCCAGCAGCCAGGGGACCCCGCCGGGCGAGCAGTACTTC	CASSQGTPPGEQYF
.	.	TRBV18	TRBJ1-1	TGTGCCAGCTCACGCGGGGACACTGAAGCTTTCTTT	CASSRGDTEAFF
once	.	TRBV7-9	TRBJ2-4	TGTGCCAGCAGCTCAGGGCCCAACCTAGCCAAAAACATTCAGTACTTC	CASSSGPNLAKNIQYF
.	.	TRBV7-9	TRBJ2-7	TGTGCCAGCAATGAGGCCCCTACCTACGAGCAGTACTTC	CASNEAPTYEQYF
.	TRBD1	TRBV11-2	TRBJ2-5	TGTGCCAGCAGCTTAGGACCCGGGACAGGGGAAAAGGAGACCCAGTACTTC	CASSLGPGTGEKETQYF
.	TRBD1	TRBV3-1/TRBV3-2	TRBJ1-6	TGTGCCAGCAGCCAGGGACAGGGATATTCACCCCTCCACTTT	CASSQGQGYSPLHF
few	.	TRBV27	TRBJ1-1	TGTGCCAGCAGGCCAAATTGGGACAAGAACACTGAAGCTTTCTTT	CASRPNWDKNTEAFF
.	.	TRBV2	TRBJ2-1	TGTGCCAGCGCCTTGGGGGGAGCGACTGGCTCCTACAATGAGCAGTTCTTC	CASALGGATGSYNEQFF
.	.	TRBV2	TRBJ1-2	TGTGCCAGCAGGACAACAGGAGACTATGGCTACACCTTC	CASRTTGDYGYTF
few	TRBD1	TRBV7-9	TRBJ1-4	TGTGCCAGCAGCTTAGGGACAGGGGTTGGTGAAAAACTGTTTTTT	CASSLGTGVGEKLFF
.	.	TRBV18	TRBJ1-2	TGTGCCAGCTCATCGGGACTAGGCTACACCTTC	CASSSGLGYTF
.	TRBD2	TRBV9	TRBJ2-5	TGTGCCAGCAGCGTCGGTAGCGGGAGGAGGGAGACCCAGTACTTC	CASSVGSGRRETQYF
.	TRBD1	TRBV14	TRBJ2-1	TGTGCCAGCAGCCAACCCGACAGGGGGAAGGACAATGAGCAGTTCTTC	CASSQPDRGKDNEQFF
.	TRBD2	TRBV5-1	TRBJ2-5	TGCGCCAGCAGCCTAGGGGCTAGCGGGAGCTATGGGACCCAGTACTTC	CASSLGASGSYGTQYF
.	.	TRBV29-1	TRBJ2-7	TGCAGCGTTGGGGGTCACTGGGGCAGGGAGGAAGGACGGGGCGACGAGCAGTACTTC	CSVGGHWGREEGRGDEQYF
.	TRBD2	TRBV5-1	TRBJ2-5	TGCGCCAGCAGGCCGCTAGCGGGTGGTGAGACCCAGTACTTC	CASRPLAGGETQYF
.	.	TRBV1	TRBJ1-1	TGCACCAGCAGCCAAGCGAGGGGGCGGTTGAACACTGAAGCTTTCTTT	CTSSQARGRLNTEAFF
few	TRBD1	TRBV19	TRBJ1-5	TGTGCCAGTACCTCGACAGGGGTGGGCAATCAGCCCCAGCATTTT	CASTSTGVGNQPQHF
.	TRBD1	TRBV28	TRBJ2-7	TGTGCCAGCAGTGGGTATACACGACAGGGGTTCTCCTACGAGCAGTACTTC	CASSGYTRQGFSYEQYF
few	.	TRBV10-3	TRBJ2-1	TGTGCCATCAGTGAGTCAACTTCCTCCTACAATGAGCAGTTCTTC	CAISESTSSYNEQFF
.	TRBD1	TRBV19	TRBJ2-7	TGTGCCAGTAGTATAGCGGGGACAGGCTACGAGCAGTACTTC	CASSIAGTGYEQYF
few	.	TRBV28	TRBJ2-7	TGTGCCAGCAGTTCCCCTACCCTTGGACAGTTCGGGCAGTACTTC	CASSSPTLGQFGQYF
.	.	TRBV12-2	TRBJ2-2	TGTGCAAGTCGCTTAGAGGGACTAGCGGGAGGAAGGACGAACACCGGGGAGCTGTTTTTT	CASRLEGLAGGRTNTGELFF
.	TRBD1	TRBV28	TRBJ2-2	TGTGCCAGCAGTTTTCTAGGACAGGCTGCGAACACCGGGGAGCTGTTTTTT	CASSFLGQAANTGELFF
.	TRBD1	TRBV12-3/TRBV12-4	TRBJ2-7	TGTGCCAGCAGGACAGGGCTGGACGAGCAGTACTTC	CASRTGLDEQYF
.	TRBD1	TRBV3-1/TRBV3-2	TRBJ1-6	TGTGCCAGCAGCCTGGGAGGAGGGGGCGCAGGGTCACCCCTCCACTTT	CASSLGGGGAGSPLHF
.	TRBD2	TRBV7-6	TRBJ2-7	TGTGCCAGCAGCTTACAGGCTAGCGGGACCTCCTACGAGCAGTACTTC	CASSLQASGTSYEQYF
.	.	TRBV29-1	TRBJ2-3	TGCAGCGTTGTAGGAGGGATTGAAGGCACAGATACGCAGTATTTT	CSVVGGIEGTDTQYF
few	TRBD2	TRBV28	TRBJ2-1	TGTGCCAGCAGTGGGGTAGGCGGGAGCTCCTACAATGAGCAGTTCTTC	CASSGVGGSSYNEQFF
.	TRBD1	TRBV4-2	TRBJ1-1	TGTGCCAGCAGCCAAGACGGACAGGCGAACACTGAAGCTTTCTTT	CASSQDGQANTEAFF
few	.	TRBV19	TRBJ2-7	TGTGCCACTCAAGGGGACTCCTACGAGCAGTACTTC	CATQGDSYEQYF
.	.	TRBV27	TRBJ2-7	TGTGCCAGCAGTTTACCAGAGACTAGGGTCCACGAGCAGTACTTC	CASSLPETRVHEQYF
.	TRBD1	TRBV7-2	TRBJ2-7	TGTGCCAGCAGCTCTCAGACAGGGGGCTACGAGCAGTACTTC	CASSSQTGGYEQYF
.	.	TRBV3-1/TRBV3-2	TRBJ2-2	TGTGCCAGCAGCGCTCTAGCGCCGAACACCGGGGAGCTGTTTTTT	CASSALAPNTGELFF
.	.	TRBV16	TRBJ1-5	TGTGCCAGCAGCCAAGCGGTCCATCAGCCCCAGCATTTT	CASSQAVHQPQHF
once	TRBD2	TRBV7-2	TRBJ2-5	TGTGCCAGCAGCTTAGGGGGACTAGGCGGGGGGACCCAGTACTTC	CASSLGGLGGGTQYF
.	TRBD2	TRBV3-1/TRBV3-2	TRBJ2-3	TGTGCCAGCAGCCGAGAGGGACTAGCGGGGACCATAGATACGCAGTATTTT	CASSREGLAGTIDTQYF
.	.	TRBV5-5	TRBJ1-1	TGTGCCAGCAGCTCGAGCGGGGGTGTCACTGAAGCTTTCTTT	CASSSSGGVTEAFF
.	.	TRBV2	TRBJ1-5	TGTGCCAGCAGCCCAAGGTTGGGGGGTTTATATCAGCCCCAGCATTTT	CASSPRLGGLYQPQHF
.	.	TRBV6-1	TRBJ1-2	TGTGCCAGCAGTGAACCGTTCTATGGCTACACCTTC	CASSEPFYGYTF
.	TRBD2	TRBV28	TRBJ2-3	TGTGCCAGCAGCCTAGCGGGAGGGCCCTCATATACGCAGTATTTT	CASSLAGGPSYTQYF
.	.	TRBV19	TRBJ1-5	TGTGCCAGTAGTAGGCCCAGTACGAGCAATCAGCCCCAGCATTTT	CASSRPSTSNQPQHF
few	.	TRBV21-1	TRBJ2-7	TGTGCCAGCCCTCCTCCTCCCCGAGGTACAGGGGACTACGAGCAGTACTTC	CASPPPPRGTGDYEQYF
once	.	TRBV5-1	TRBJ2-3	TGCGCCAGCAGCTTCACGGCAGATACGCAGTATTTT	CASSFTADTQYF
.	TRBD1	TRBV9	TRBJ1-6	TGTGCCAGCAGCGCCTACGGGACAGGGACGTCACCCCTCCACTTT	CASSAYGTGTSPLHF
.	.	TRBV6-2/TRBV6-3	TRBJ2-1	TGTGCCAGCAGTTACTCGACGCGCGGCCGCCTTAACAATGAGCAGTTCTTC	CASSYSTRGRLNNEQFF
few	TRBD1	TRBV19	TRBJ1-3	TGTGCCAGTAGCCCTACAGGGGTGAGCTCTGGAAACACCATATATTTT	CASSPTGVSSGNTIYF
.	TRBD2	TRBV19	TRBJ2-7	TGTGCCAGTAGTTCTCCCCGGACTAGCGGAATCTACGAGCAGTACTTC	CASSSPRTSGIYEQYF
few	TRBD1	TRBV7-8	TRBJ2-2	TGTGCCAGCAGACGATCCACGGGGACAGCGAACACCGGGGAGCTGTTTTTT	CASRRSTGTANTGELFF
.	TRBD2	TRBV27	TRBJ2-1	TGTGCCAGCAGCTTAAGGGGGGGGCTGACTAGCGGGACGGGTTCCTACAATGAGCAGTTCTTC	CASSLRGGLTSGTGSYNEQFF
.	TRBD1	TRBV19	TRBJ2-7	TGTGCCAGTAGTATGGGACAGAACTACGAGCAGTACTTC	CASSMGQNYEQYF
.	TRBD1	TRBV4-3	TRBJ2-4	TGCGCCAGCAGCCAAGGTGACAGGGGGCAAGGGTACATTCAGTACTTC	CASSQGDRGQGYIQYF
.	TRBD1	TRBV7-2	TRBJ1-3	TGTGCCAGCAGCGTCACAGGGGGCTCTGGAAACACCATATATTTT	CASSVTGGSGNTIYF
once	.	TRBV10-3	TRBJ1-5	TGTGCCATCAGAAATGGAGAGGGGCGGGACAATCAGCCCCAGCATTTT	CAIRNGEGRDNQPQHF